The entry that follows covers one T cell receptor beta chain sequence. What it recognizes is unknown. This record belongs to a study of monozygotic twins with cystic fibrosis. The CDR3 loop spans 13 amino acids. Trimming removed 10 bases from V and 2 bases from J, with 14 bases in between. CDR1 is SGDLS and CDR2 is YYNGEE in the germline V gene. Whole-study results and caveats: V usage most resembled the co-twin in 13 of 16 pairs.

The data were produced by immunoSEQ multiplex PCR, yet TCRdb's version contains in-frame clones alone and is incomplete. The sample yields tens of thousands of clones, about nine tenths seen once. Sample: blood. The rearrangement links TRBV9 to TRBJ2-3; TRBD1 or TRBD2 may be the D gene (5 bases each). This receptor was identified in a boy under 10 years old with cystic fibrosis. The CDR3 sequence is CAGARGTTDTQYF. The CDR3 nucleotides are TGTGCCGGCGCGAGAGGGACCACAGATACGCAGTATTTT.